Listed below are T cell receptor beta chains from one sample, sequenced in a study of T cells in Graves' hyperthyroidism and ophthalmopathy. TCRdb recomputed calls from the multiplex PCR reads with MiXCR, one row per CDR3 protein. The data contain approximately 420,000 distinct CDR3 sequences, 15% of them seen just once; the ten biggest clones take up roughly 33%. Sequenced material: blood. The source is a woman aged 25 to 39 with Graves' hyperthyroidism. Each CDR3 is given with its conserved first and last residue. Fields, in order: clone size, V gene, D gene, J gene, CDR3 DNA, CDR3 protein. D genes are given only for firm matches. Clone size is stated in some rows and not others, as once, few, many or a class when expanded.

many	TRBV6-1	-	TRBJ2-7	TGTGCCAGCAGTGGGCCCACGCGGGGCAAGGGCGACCACTACGAGCAGTACTTC	CASSGPTRGKGDHYEQYF
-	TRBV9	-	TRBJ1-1	TGTGCCAGCAGCGTAGAACAGGCTGGGAACACTGAAGCTTTCTTT	CASSVEQAGNTEAFF
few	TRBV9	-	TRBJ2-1	TGTGCCAGCAGCGTAGTCGTGACTACGAATGAGCAGTTCTTC	CASSVVVTTNEQFF
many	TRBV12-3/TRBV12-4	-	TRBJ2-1	TGTGCCAGCAGTCCGGGGGACAGCGCCTACAATGAGCAGTTCTTC	CASSPGDSAYNEQFF
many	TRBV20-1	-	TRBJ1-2	TGCAGTGCTAGAGATTTCGTTGGCCTCCTGGGCTATGGCTACACCTTC	CSARDFVGLLGYGYTF
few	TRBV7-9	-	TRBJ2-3	TGTGCCAGCAGCTTGCCAATAGGGGCGGCAGATACGCAGTATTTT	CASSLPIGAADTQYF
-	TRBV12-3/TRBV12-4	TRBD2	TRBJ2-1	TGTGCCAGCAAACAAGGCGGGAGGTACAATGAGCAGTTCTTC	CASKQGGRYNEQFF
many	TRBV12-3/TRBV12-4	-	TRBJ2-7	TGTGCCAGCAGTTTATACAACTACGAGCAGTACTTC	CASSLYNYEQYF
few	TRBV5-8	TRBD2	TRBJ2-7	TGTGCCAGCACCAGTGGCGGAGGGGAGGGGATTTTTACTACTAGAACTCCATTTGGGCAGTACTTC	CASTSGGGEGIFTTRTPFGQYF
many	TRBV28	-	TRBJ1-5	TGTGCCAGCAGTATTGGGCAGCCCCAGCATTTT	CASSIGQPQHF
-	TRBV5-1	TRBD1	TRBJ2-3	TGCGCCAGCAGCTCTGACAGGGGCTCAGATACGCAGTATTTT	CASSSDRGSDTQYF
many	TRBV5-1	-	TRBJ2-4	TGCGCCAGCAGCTTGGCCCGGCATCCGGACATTCAGTACTTC	CASSLARHPDIQYF
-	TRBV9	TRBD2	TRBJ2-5	TGTGCCAGCAGCGTAGGCAGAGTAGCGGGAGGGGCAGAGACCCAGTACTTC	CASSVGRVAGGAETQYF
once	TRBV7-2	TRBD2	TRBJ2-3	TGTGCCAGCAGCTTAGGGGGGGGGGGGTCCACAGATACGCAGTATTTT	CASSLGGGGSTDTQYF
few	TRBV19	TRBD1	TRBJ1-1	TGTGCCAGTAGTATACTTACAGGGGCCACTGAAGCTTTCTTT	CASSILTGATEAFF
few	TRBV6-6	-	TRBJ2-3	TGTGCCAGCAGTTACTCGACTCTAGGGGATACGCAGTATTTT	CASSYSTLGDTQYF
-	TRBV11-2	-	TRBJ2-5	TGTGCCAGCAGCAGTCAGCAAACCCTTCGGGAGACCCAGTACTTC	CASSSQQTLRETQYF
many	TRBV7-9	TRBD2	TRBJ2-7	TGTGCCAGCAGCCGATTTTCCACTAGCGGGAGGGCCTACGAGCAGTACTTC	CASSRFSTSGRAYEQYF
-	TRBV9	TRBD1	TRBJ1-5	TGTGCCAGCAGCGCCGGGACAGGGTGGCAGCCCCAGCATTTT	CASSAGTGWQPQHF
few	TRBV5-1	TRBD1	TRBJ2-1	TGCGCCAGCAGGGCGAACAGGGGGCTTTTCAATGAGCAGTTCTTC	CASRANRGLFNEQFF
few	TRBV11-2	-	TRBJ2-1	TGTGCCAGCAGCTTAGACCCCGTCTACAATGAGCAGTTCTTC	CASSLDPVYNEQFF
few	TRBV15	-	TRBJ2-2	TGTGCCACCAGCAGCGCAATACTGAACACCGGGGAGCTGTTTTTT	CATSSAILNTGELFF
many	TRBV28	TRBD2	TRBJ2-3	TGTGCCAGCGGACTAGCGGGTAGCACAGATACGCAGTATTTT	CASGLAGSTDTQYF
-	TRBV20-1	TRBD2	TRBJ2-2	TGCAGTGCTAGAGGGACTAGAGCGTCCGGGGAGCTGTTTTTT	CSARGTRASGELFF
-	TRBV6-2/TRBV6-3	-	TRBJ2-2	TGTGCCAGCAGTTACCTCCAGGGCACCGGGGAGCTGTTTTTT	CASSYLQGTGELFF
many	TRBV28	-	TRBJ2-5	TGTGCCAGCTCGGGGGTTTCCGAAGAGACCCAGTACTTC	CASSGVSEETQYF
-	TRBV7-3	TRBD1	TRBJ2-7	TGTGCCAGCAGCGGGGGGACAGGGGAAGAGCAGTACTTC	CASSGGTGEEQYF
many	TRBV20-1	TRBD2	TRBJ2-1	TGCAGTGCTAGAGACGCGGGACTAGCGGGAGGATGGAGGGCCTACAATGAGCAGTTCTTC	CSARDAGLAGGWRAYNEQFF
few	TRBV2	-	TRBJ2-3	TGTGCCAGCAGTAGGGCAGGGGACCGCACAGATACGCAGTATTTT	CASSRAGDRTDTQYF
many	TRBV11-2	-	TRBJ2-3	TGTGCCAGCAAGTGGAGGGGGGGTAGCACAGATACGCAGTATTTT	CASKWRGGSTDTQYF
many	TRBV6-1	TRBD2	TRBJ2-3	TGTGCCAGCAGTCCTAGCGGGAGGTTGACAGATACGCAGTATTTT	CASSPSGRLTDTQYF
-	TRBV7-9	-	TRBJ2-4	TGTGCCAGCAGCTCTGACATAGAAAACATTCAGTACTTC	CASSSDIENIQYF
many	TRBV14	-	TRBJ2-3	TGTGCCAGCAGCCACTCGAGTCGTAGTACGCAGTATTTT	CASSHSSRSTQYF
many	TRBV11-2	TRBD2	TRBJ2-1	TGTGCCAGCATCTCAGGGTCTAGCGGGGCGAATGAGCAGTTCTTC	CASISGSSGANEQFF
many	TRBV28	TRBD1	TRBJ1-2	TGTGCCAGCAGGGGGACAGGGAGGTACTATGGCTACACCTTC	CASRGTGRYYGYTF
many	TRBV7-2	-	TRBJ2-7	TGTGCCAGCAGAGGAGCCTCGACCTACGAGCAGTACTTC	CASRGASTYEQYF
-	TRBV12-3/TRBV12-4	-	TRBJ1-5	TGTGCCAGCAGCCAAAGCGGGAGGGACAATCAGCCCCAGCATTTT	CASSQSGRDNQPQHF
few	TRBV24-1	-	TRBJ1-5	TGTGCCACCAGTGATCCCGGGGGGCCCCAGCATTTT	CATSDPGGPQHF
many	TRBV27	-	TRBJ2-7	TGTGCCAGCAGTTTGTCGTCAGGGGCTCTCCACGAGCAGTACTTC	CASSLSSGALHEQYF
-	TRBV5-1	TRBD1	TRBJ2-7	TGCGCCAGCAGCTCGGGACAGGGGCCATCCTACGAGCAGTACTTC	CASSSGQGPSYEQYF
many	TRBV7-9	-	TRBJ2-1	TGTGCCAGCAGCTTAAGCCGACCCTCCTACAATGAGCAGTTCTTC	CASSLSRPSYNEQFF
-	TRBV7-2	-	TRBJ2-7	TGTGCCAGCAGCTCGAGGGCCTACGAGCAGTACTTC	CASSSRAYEQYF
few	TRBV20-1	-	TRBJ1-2	TGCAGTGCCACCAGACAGGCGGGCTATGGCTACACCTTC	CSATRQAGYGYTF
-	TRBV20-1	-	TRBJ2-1	TGCAGTGCGAATAAACAGAGCTCCTACAATGAGCAGTTCTTC	CSANKQSSYNEQFF
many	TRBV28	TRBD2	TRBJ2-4	TGTGCCAGCAATCCATCCCGACTAGCGGGAGGGATGGGGGCCAAAAACATTCAGTACTTC	CASNPSRLAGGMGAKNIQYF